Each of the 27 T cell receptor beta chains below was sequenced from the same sample in a study of response to subunit inactivated influenza vaccine. TCRdb fed the RT-PCR reads into MiXCR, producing one record per CDR3 protein. The sample holds 450,000 to 600,000 distinct CDR3 sequences, approximately 7.6% seen once. Specimen: PBMCs from blood, collected about 23 months after vaccination. The receptors were sampled from a man between 50 and 70 years old who received an inactivated influenza vaccine.

This clonotype was detected a few times. This rearrangement joins TRBV7-6 to TRBJ2-2, with no clear D. The CDR3 is 16 amino acids. V was trimmed by 1 base and J by 7 bases, leaving 16 bases between them. Germline assignment: CDR1 SGHVS and CDR2 FNYEAQ. CDR3 loop: CASSLGYREHGGELFF. DNA of the CDR3: TGTGCCAGCAGCTTAGGCTACAGAGAGCATGGCGGGGAGCTGTTTTTT.

This sequence joins TRBV20-1 and TRBJ1-2; the match to TRBD1 covers 8 bases. V trimming: 6 bases; J trimming: 4 bases; junction bases outside the gene matches: 7. The CDR3 is made up of 13 amino acids. Germline CDR1 is DFQATT and CDR2 is SNEGSKA (reference sequence). CDR3 loop: CSARTGKLYGYTF. CDR3 nucleotide sequence: TGCAGTGCACGGACAGGGAAACTCTATGGCTACACCTTC.

This clonotype was seen ten or more times. The chain joins TRBV20-1 to TRBJ2-7, with D unclear. V was shortened by 5 bases and J by 0 bases, with 17 bases between the two germline ends. In germline, CDR1 is DFQATT, CDR2 SNEGSKA (reference sequence). This CDR3 region has 15 residues. The CDR3 reads CSALKTPLTSYEQYF. The CDR3 DNA reads as TGCAGTGCTCTAAAGACCCCACTCACCTCCTACGAGCAGTACTTC.

The genes are TRBV18 and TRBJ2-2; D is uncertain. Trimming took off 0 bases at V and 1 base at J, with 9 bases between the two ends. This CDR3 is built from 16 residues. Germline assignment: CDR1 KGHSH and CDR2 LQKENI. This chain's CDR3 is CASSPPSLRNTGELFF. The CDR3 nucleotides read TGTGCCAGCTCACCACCGTCTTTGAGGAACACCGGGGAGCTGTTTTTT.

Ten or more counts support this clonotype. This sequence joins TRBV12-3 or TRBV12-4 and TRBJ2-7; D call uncertain. This CDR3 has 11 amino acids. Trimming shortened V by 6 bases and J by 4 bases, and 7 bases separated the two germline ends. The chain's CDR3 is CASSNRYEQYF. The CDR3 DNA reads TGTGCCAGCAGCAATAGATACGAGCAGTACTTC.

This clonotype appeared a few times. This chain connects TRBV20-1 to TRBJ2-2; TRBD2 matches at 13 bases. The CDR3 spans 17 residues. Germline CDR1 DFQATT, CDR2 SNEGSKA (reference sequence). Trimming at V came to 2 bases and at J to 5 bases, leaving 8 bases not matched to a gene. In DNA, the CDR3 is TGCAGTGCTAGAAAGGGACTAGCGGGGTCGGTGACCGGGGAGCTGTTTTTT. Translating it yields CSARKGLAGSVTGELFF.

This clonotype was detected ten times or more. The chain couples TRBV5-6 to TRBJ2-5; 14 nucleotides line up with TRBD2. Trimming cost V 4 bases and J 0 bases; bases outside gene matches: 14. The CDR3 contains 20 residues. From germline, CDR1 is SGHDT and CDR2 YYEEEE. This CDR3 reads CASSPPRLAGGTNYQETQYF. As DNA, the CDR3 is TGTGCCAGCAGCCCGCCCCGACTAGCGGGGGGGACAAATTACCAAGAGACCCAGTACTTC.

This clonotype has more than one count but fewer than ten. This sequence joins TRBV2 and TRBJ1-1; no clear D gene. The CDR3 is 13 residues long. Germline values: CDR1 SNHLY, CDR2 FYNNEI. V shed 8 bases and J shed 1 base, with 11 bases lying between them. The CDR3 is CASSSAENTEAFF. CDR3 coding DNA: TGTGCCAGCTCCTCGGCGGAGAACACTGAAGCTTTCTTT.

There are many counts of this clonotype. The CDR3 loop is CASSFGQTKNIQYF. CDR3 in DNA: TGTGCCAGCAGCTTCGGTCAGACAAAAAACATTCAGTACTTC. This rearrangement joins TRBV7-2 to TRBJ2-4, with D unresolved. The germline V gene has CDR1 SGHTA and CDR2 FQGNSA. Trimming removed 3 bases at V and 4 bases at J, with 10 bases between. The CDR3 covers 14 residues. The full variable domain, completed using reference TRBV7-2 and TRBJ2-4, is GAGVSQSPSNKVTEKGKDVELRCDPISGHTALYWYRQSLGQGLEFLIYFQGNSAPDKSGLPSDRFSAERTGGSVSTLTIQRTQQEDSAVYLCASSFGQTKNIQYFGAGTRLSVL.

This clonotype came up many times. One end of the junction does not line up with germline, which may come from a read error. The chain couples TRBV5-1 to TRBJ2-5; a possible D gene is TRBD2 (5 bases). This CDR3 has 13 residues. Germline assignment: CDR1 SGHRS and CDR2 YFSETQ. This chain's CDR3 is CASSLSGQETQYF. CDR3 DNA: TGTGCCAGCAGCTTAAGCGGACAAGAGACCCAGTACTTC.

In its sample, this clonotype was seen a few times. This sequence joins TRBV20-1 and TRBJ2-1, with D maybe TRBD1 (6 bases). The germline V gene has CDR1 DFQATT and CDR2 SNEGSKA (reference sequence). The CDR3 spans 14 residues. V lost 6 bases and J 4 bases, leaving 16 bases between the germline ends. DNA for the CDR3: TGCAGTGCCAGGGGACACGGGATGTACAATGAGCAGTTCTTC. This gives the protein CSARGHGMYNEQFF.

A note on this clonotype: Being one base from a much bigger clone, this may be a read error. This chain joins TRBV6-2 or TRBV6-3 and TRBJ2-5; the D call may be TRBD1 or TRBD2 (5 bases each). Germline lookup yields CDR1 MNHEY and CDR2 SVGEGT. There are 13 residues in the CDR3. V was cut by 6 bases and J by 8 bases, with 16 bases left in between. CDR3 sequence reads: CASSLGPSSTQYF. The DNA of the CDR3 is TGTGCCAGCAGCTTGGGACCGTCGAGTACCCAGTACTTC.

This CDR3 reads CAIRSGQGNPYEQYF. CDR3 sequence (DNA): TGTGCCATCAGGAGTGGACAGGGGAACCCCTACGAGCAGTACTTC. The rearrangement uses TRBV10-3 and TRBJ2-7; 9 bases align to TRBD1. CDR3 length: 15 amino acids. Per the germline V gene, CDR1 is ENHRY and CDR2 is SYGVKD. Trimming took 6 bases from V and 2 from J; bases not matched to a gene: 8.

This clonotype has more than one count but fewer than ten. The chain is built from TRBV12-3 or TRBV12-4 and TRBJ2-1; 13 nucleotides agree with TRBD2. The CDR3 is made up of 19 amino acids. J was trimmed by 0 bases and V by 1 base; bases with no gene match: 6. CDR3 coding DNA: TGTGCCAGCAGTTTAGGTAGACTAGCGGGGGGCTTCTCCTACAATGAGCAGTTCTTC. It specifies CASSLGRLAGGFSYNEQFF.

This clonotype occurred many times. The rearrangement links TRBV5-1 to TRBJ2-1; D is perhaps TRBD2 (6 bases). V was shortened by 4 bases and J by 4 bases, with 15 bases between the two germline ends. The V gene's germline CDR1 is SGHRS and CDR2 YFSETQ. This CDR3 is built from 15 residues. The CDR3 region has the DNA TGCGCCAGCAGCCCGGGAGCAGCCCCTTACAATGAGCAGTTCTTC. As protein: CASSPGAAPYNEQFF. The full variable domain, with the rest looked up from reference TRBV5-1 and TRBJ2-1, is KAGVTQTPRYLIKTRGQQVTLSCSPISGHRSVSWYQQTPGQGLQFLFEYFSETQRNKGNFPGRFSGRQFSNSRSEMNVSTLELGDSALYLCASSPGAAPYNEQFFGPGTRLTVL.

This clonotype occurred a few times. The chain recombines TRBV20-1 with TRBJ2-3, with a weak D call TRBD2 (7 bases). The CDR3 contains 15 residues. In germline, CDR1 is DFQATT, CDR2 SNEGSKA (reference sequence). V lost 1 base and J 2 bases, leaving 13 bases between the germline ends. CDR3 DNA: TGCAGTGCTAGAGTCGGGCGGGGGCTCACAGATACGCAGTATTTT. Translating gives CSARVGRGLTDTQYF.

The chain employs TRBV7-6 and TRBJ2-1, with 7 bases identical to TRBD1. This CDR3 contains 15 residues. In germline, CDR1 is SGHVS, CDR2 FNYEAQ. V was pared by 5 bases and J by 5 bases, with 9 bases of the junction left unmatched. Here the CDR3 DNA reads TGTGCCAGCAGCCCAGAGACAGGGTTCCACAATGAGCAGTTCTTC. As protein: CASSPETGFHNEQFF. The whole variable domain, filled in from reference TRBV7-6 and TRBJ2-1, reads GAGVSQSPRYKVTKRGQDVALRCDPISGHVSLYWYRQALGQGPEFLTYFNYEAQQDKSGLPNDRFSAERPEGSISTLTIQRTEQRDSAMYRCASSPETGFHNEQFFGPGTRLTVL.

The chain joins TRBV10-3 to TRBJ2-3; 10 bases align to TRBD2. V shed 8 bases and J 1 base; nucleotides not matched to a gene: 15. The CDR3 is 18 amino acids. Germline V gene lookup returns CDR1 ENHRY and CDR2 SYGVKD. The CDR3 protein is CAIGSASGGPPGTDTQYF. The CDR3 coding sequence is TGTGCCATCGGTTCGGCTAGCGGGGGCCCCCCGGGCACAGATACGCAGTATTTT.

The chain recombines TRBV12-3 or TRBV12-4 with TRBJ2-2, with 7 bases lining up with TRBD1. The CDR3 sequence is 14 residues long. The V and J ends lost 4 bases and 7 bases, in that order; junction bases with no gene match: 6. CDR3 amino acids: CASSSRGWNGELFF. The CDR3 nucleotides are TGTGCCAGCAGTTCCAGGGGGTGGAACGGGGAGCTGTTTTTT.

Only a few counts were recorded for this clonotype. The rearrangement links TRBV12-3 or TRBV12-4 to TRBJ1-2; 10 nucleotides align to TRBD1. The CDR3 spans 13 residues. Trimming cost V 6 bases and J 8 bases; bases outside gene matches: 6. CDR3 protein: CASSRDRGRGYTF. CDR3 DNA: TGTGCCAGCAGCCGGGACAGGGGACGAGGCTACACCTTC.

This clonotype was detected many times. J is TRBJ1-5 and V is TRBV4-2; a weak D match, TRBD1 (5 bases). V shed 4 bases and J shed 6 bases, with 13 bases lying between them. The CDR3 is 14 residues long. Looked up from germline, CDR1 is LGHNA and CDR2 is YNFKEQ. CDR3 coding DNA: TGTGCCAGCAGCCCATTGGGTCAGGGTCAGCCCCAGCATTTT. Protein product: CASSPLGQGQPQHF.

This clonotype has only a few counts. The chain carries TRBV5-6 and TRBJ2-1; maybe TRBD2 (6 bases). V was shortened by 0 bases and J by 1 base, with 11 bases between the two germline ends. The CDR3 has 16 amino acids. Germline CDR1 is SGHDT and CDR2 is YYEEEE. The chain's CDR3 is CASSLGRRGSYNEQFF. The CDR3 DNA sequence: TGTGCCAGCAGCTTGGGCCGGAGGGGTTCCTACAATGAGCAGTTCTTC.

The rearrangement joins TRBV20-1 to TRBJ2-7; TRBD1 or TRBD2 may be the D gene (5 bases each). Per the germline V gene, CDR1 is DFQATT and CDR2 is SNEGSKA (reference sequence). This CDR3 has 15 residues. V was trimmed by 3 bases and J by 3 bases, leaving 18 bases between them. The CDR3 bases are TGCAGTGCTAGCCGCGGCCGGGACCGCAGCTACGAGCAGTACTTC. Protein sequence: CSASRGRDRSYEQYF.

The chain has TRBV29-1 and TRBJ2-1; no clear D gene. Trimming took off 1 base at V and 5 bases at J, with 12 bases between the two ends. Germline V gives CDR1 SQVTM, CDR2 ANQGSEA. The CDR3 sequence is 14 residues long. In DNA, the CDR3 is TGCAGCGTTGAAGGGAGATTGAACAACAATGAGCAGTTCTTC. This encodes CSVEGRLNNNEQFF.

V usage is TRBV25-1 and J usage is TRBJ2-1, with D possibly matching TRBD2 (7 bases). In germline, CDR1 is MGHDK, CDR2 SYGVNS. The germline V and J ends were trimmed by 4 bases and 2 bases, with 15 bases remaining between them. This CDR3 spans 16 amino acids. CDR3 sequence (DNA): TGTGCCAGCAGTGGAAAGAGGCGGGGGCCCTACAATGAGCAGTTCTTC. As protein: CASSGKRRGPYNEQFF.

The V and J genes are TRBV12-3 or TRBV12-4 and TRBJ2-5; D is tentatively TRBD1 or TRBD2 (5 bases each). The CDR3 sequence is 13 residues long. Trimming shortened V by 6 bases and J by 2 bases, and 10 bases separated the two germline ends. The CDR3 reads CASRTGRQETQYF. The CDR3 region has the DNA TGTGCCAGCAGGACGGGACGGCAAGAGACCCAGTACTTC.

The rearrangement links TRBV4-3 to TRBJ2-6, with unresolved D. CDR1 is LGHNA and CDR2 is YSLEER in the germline V gene. Deletions cut 1 base from V and 2 bases from J, with 9 bases between. The CDR3 is 16 amino acids. The CDR3, as DNA: TGCGCCAGCAGCCAAGTAGAACGGCCTGGGGCCAACGTCCTGACTTTC. This codes for CASSQVERPGANVLTF.